The clone carrying this T cell receptor beta chain was counted only a few times. Six replicates per PBMC sample, mostly from roughly 0.45 ug of genomic DNA. Method: immunoSEQ multiplex PCR; TCRdb's copy keeps in-frame clones and lacks some. The sample has roughly 10,000 clones; just under 70% are singletons. The time point was: after neoadjuvant nivolumab, at surgical resection. Patients had newly diagnosed, untreated stage II-IVA oral cavity squamous cell carcinoma. The V gene's germline CDR1 is MGHRA and CDR2 YSYEKL. V was pared by 0 bases and J by 4 bases, with 9 bases between. CDR3 size: 14 residues. This sample was taken from a study of neoadjuvant anti-PD-1 for oral cavity cancer.

This TCR came from a person between 40 and 85 years old with oral cavity squamous cell carcinoma. The sequences come from PBMCs, collected after nivolumab (anti-PD-1) treatment. The rearrangement joins TRBV4-1 to TRBJ1-2; tentatively, D is TRBD1 (5 bases). The CDR3 nucleotides are TGCGCCAGCAGCCAAGACAGGGTAGTCTATGGCTACACCTTC. This sequence encodes CASSQDRVVYGYTF.